Following are 29 T cell receptor beta chains from one sample sequenced in a study of beta chain features in type 1 diabetes. The isolated RNA, all of it, was reverse transcribed, so expressed TCRB transcripts were what got sequenced. Assay: immunoSEQ multiplex PCR; the TCRdb copy retains only in-frame clones and omits some. The sample consists of about 160,000 clones, over 7.5% of them appearing once. Input material: central memory CD4+ T cells from blood. All receptors come from a woman aged 18-35 years in good health.

This chain links TRBV4-2 with TRBJ1-1; TRBD1 is a possible D gene (5 bases). The germline V gene has CDR1 LGHNA and CDR2 YNFKEQ. Trimming stripped 1 base from V and 1 base from J, with 7 bases between. The CDR3 spans 14 residues. CDR3 amino acids: CASSQGGENTEAFF. CDR3 coding DNA: TGTGCCAGCAGCCAAGGGGGCGAGAACACTGAAGCTTTCTTT.

CDR3 nucleotide sequence: TGTGCCAGCAGCGTAGGGGAACAGGGGAACACTGAAGCTTTCTTT. Translating gives CASSVGEQGNTEAFF. The V call is TRBV9, the J call TRBJ1-1, with D perhaps matching TRBD1 (6 bases). CDR1 is SGDLS, CDR2 YYNGEE, per germline. The CDR3 sequence is 15 residues long. Trimming removed 0 bases at V and 1 base at J, with 10 bases between. Complete variable domain (other parts from reference TRBV9 and TRBJ1-1): DSGVTQTPKHLITATGQRVTLRCSPRSGDLSVYWYQQSLDQGLQFLIQYYNGEERAKGNILERFSAQQFPDLHSELNLSSLELGDSALYFCASSVGEQGNTEAFFGQGTRLTVV.

The genes are TRBV2 and TRBJ2-1; D possibly corresponds to TRBD1 (5 bases). In germline, CDR1 is SNHLY, CDR2 FYNNEI. The V and J ends lost 9 bases and 4 bases respectively, with 16 bases between them. This CDR3 has 14 residues. The CDR3 region is CASVDSTVYNEQFF. CDR3 DNA sequence: TGTGCCAGTGTCGACTCGACAGTATACAATGAGCAGTTCTTC.

This chain connects TRBV5-5 to TRBJ1-2; D may be TRBD1 (5 bases). The CDR3 length is 16 residues. V shed 0 bases and J shed 2 bases, with 14 bases lying between them. Germline V lookup: CDR1 SGHKS, CDR2 YYEKEE (reference sequence). The DNA for the CDR3 is TGTGCCAGCAGCTTGGAGGGGTGGGATAAAAACTATGGCTACACCTTC. This translates into CASSLEGWDKNYGYTF.

This clone has more than one count but fewer than ten. The chain uses TRBV12-5 and TRBJ2-7; 7 bases align to TRBD1. V gave up 5 bases and J gave up 8 bases; unmatched junction bases: 12. The CDR3 runs 14 residues. In germline, CDR1 is LGHNT, CDR2 FRNRAP. As DNA, the CDR3 is TGTGCTAGTGGTATCTGGGGGACAGCTGTTAAGCAGTACTTC. Residues: CASGIWGTAVKQYF.

In its sample, this clone was seen a few times. The chain couples TRBV7-8 to TRBJ1-1, with 7 bases matching TRBD1. Germline lookup yields CDR1 SGHVS and CDR2 FQNEAQ. With 5 bases clipped from V and 11 bases from J, the junction kept 11 bases outside the gene matches. The CDR3 length is 13 residues. The CDR3 DNA reads TGTGCCAGCAGCCCGAACTACAGGGGTCTGGCTTTCTTT. Translated: CASSPNYRGLAFF.

The chain uses TRBV2 and TRBJ2-6, with a tentative D call TRBD2 (7 bases). The CDR3 runs 15 residues. V was shortened by 7 bases and J by 4 bases, with 14 bases between the two germline ends. The germline V gene encodes CDR1 SNHLY and CDR2 FYNNEI. The CDR3 is CASNEGGAGANVLTF. The DNA of the CDR3 is TGTGCCAGCAACGAGGGGGGGGCCGGGGCCAACGTCCTGACTTTC.

This clone was seen a few times. This chain uses TRBV6-6 with TRBJ2-7, with TRBD2 as a possible D gene (6 bases). The ends were cut back, 7 bases at V and 0 bases at J, with 7 bases in the middle. This CDR3 has 12 amino acids. Germline V gives CDR1 MNHNY, CDR2 SVGAGI (reference sequence). CDR3 region: CASKDYSYEQYF. As DNA, the CDR3 is TGTGCCAGCAAGGACTACTCCTACGAGCAGTACTTC.

The CDR3 DNA is TGTGCCAGCAGCTTAGAGCGAGAGACCCAGTACTTC. Translation gives CASSLERETQYF. V is TRBV11-2 and J is TRBJ2-5; no reliable D call. The germline V and J ends were trimmed by 0 bases and 4 bases, with 3 bases remaining between them. Germline CDR1 SGHAT, CDR2 FQNNGV. This CDR3 comprises 12 residues. Full variable domain (rest looked up from reference TRBV11-2 and TRBJ2-5): EAGVAQSPRYKIIEKRQSVAFWCNPISGHATLYWYQQILGQGPKLLIQFQNNGVVDDSQLPKDRFSAERLKGVDSTLKIQPAKLEDSAVYLCASSLERETQYFGPGTRLLVL.

This clone was found many times. The V call is TRBV5-5, the J call TRBJ2-3; tentatively, D is TRBD1 (6 bases). CDR1 and CDR2 from the germline V gene are SGHKS and YYEKEE (reference sequence). The V end lost 4 bases, the J end lost 4 bases, and 7 bases lay between the germline ends. This CDR3 has 12 residues. The chain's CDR3 is CASSGGADTQYF. The CDR3 bases are TGTGCCAGCAGCGGGGGCGCAGATACGCAGTATTTT.

This clone was detected many times. The identical CDR3 is also encoded by other nucleotide sequences in the sample. The CDR3 is CASSSWTGSTDTQYF. The CDR3 DNA is TGCGCCAGCAGCTCCTGGACGGGAAGCACAGATACGCAGTATTTT. The chain carries TRBV5-1 and TRBJ2-3; D is possibly TRBD2 (5 bases). Between the trimmed V and J ends, which lost 3 bases and 0 bases, there was a span of 11 bases. Per germline, CDR1 SGHRS and CDR2 YFSETQ. CDR3 length equals 15 residues.

This clone came up a few times. This rearrangement joins TRBV30 to TRBJ1-6, with D possibly being TRBD1 (6 bases). Germline V CDR1 and CDR2: GTSNPN, SVGIG (reference sequence). The CDR3 covers 14 residues. Trimming removed 2 bases from V and 7 bases from J, with 12 bases in between. CDR3 amino acids: CAWSSTGFNSPLHF. The CDR3 DNA follows: TGTGCCTGGAGTTCGACAGGATTCAATTCACCCCTCCACTTT.

The sample holds a few counts of this clone. The chain couples TRBV4-2 to TRBJ2-1; 8 bases agree with TRBD2. Germline values: CDR1 LGHNA, CDR2 YNFKEQ. V dropped 3 bases and J dropped 5; count of bases not matched to a gene: 9. The CDR3 covers 16 residues. CDR3 sequence reads: CASSQYSGTSNNEQFF. The CDR3 DNA follows: TGTGCCAGCAGCCAGTATTCCGGGACTAGTAACAATGAGCAGTTCTTC.

This clone was seen only a few times. The rearrangement joins TRBV9 to TRBJ1-1; unclear D gene. The CDR3 length is 15 residues. V lost 0 bases and J lost 3, with 12 bases in between. Germline V CDR1 and CDR2: SGDLS, YYNGEE. The chain's CDR3 is CASSVGEGEDTEAFF. Here the CDR3 DNA reads TGTGCCAGCAGCGTAGGCGAGGGAGAGGACACTGAAGCTTTCTTT.

This clone was picked up a small number of times. This chain uses TRBV11-2 with TRBJ2-3; D possibly corresponds to TRBD1 (5 bases). Per the germline V gene, CDR1 is SGHAT and CDR2 is FQNNGV. V was trimmed by 1 base and J by 4 bases, leaving 9 bases between them. The CDR3 runs to 14 residues. CDR3 nucleotides: TGTGCCAGCAGCTTAGCCCCAGGGTCAGATACGCAGTATTTT. Amino acids: CASSLAPGSDTQYF. The full variable domain, rest sourced from reference TRBV11-2 and TRBJ2-3, is EAGVAQSPRYKIIEKRQSVAFWCNPISGHATLYWYQQILGQGPKLLIQFQNNGVVDDSQLPKDRFSAERLKGVDSTLKIQPAKLEDSAVYLCASSLAPGSDTQYFGPGTRLTVL.

The V call is TRBV27, the J call TRBJ2-7; 12 bases align to TRBD2. Germline CDR1 reads MNHEY; CDR2 reads SMNVEV (reference sequence). V shed 4 bases, J shed 7 bases, and the junction held 11 bases outside the gene matches. There are 16 residues in the CDR3. Here the CDR3 reads CASSSPPSGRGREQYF. CDR3 in DNA: TGTGCCAGCAGTTCCCCGCCTAGCGGGAGGGGAAGGGAGCAGTACTTC.

This chain uses TRBV19 with TRBJ2-3; 7 nucleotides line up with TRBD1. This CDR3 has 13 residues. Germline-derived CDR1 and CDR2 are LNHDA and SQIVND (reference sequence). Trimming cost V 8 bases and J 6 bases; bases outside gene matches: 8. The CDR3 protein is CASRQGSGDTQYF. The CDR3 DNA is TGTGCCAGTCGACAGGGAAGTGGGGATACGCAGTATTTT.

The table lists this clone with a few counts. One end of the junction varies from germline; a read error may be responsible. V is TRBV7-7 and J is TRBJ2-7; 8 nucleotides agree with TRBD2. The CDR3 spans 14 residues. Germline loops: CDR1 SSHAT, CDR2 FNYEAQ (reference sequence). CDR3 amino acids: CASSPTSGSYEQYF. The CDR3 bases are TGTGCTAGCAGCCCCACTAGCGGCTCCTACGAGCAGTACTTC.

This clone was found a few times. The chain carries TRBV13 and TRBJ1-1, with TRBD1 identical over 7 bases. This CDR3 is 13 amino acids long. V dropped 0 bases and J dropped 8; count of bases not matched to a gene: 3. Looked up from germline, CDR1 is PRHDT and CDR2 is FYEKMQ (reference sequence). Here the CDR3 reads CASSLGSGQEAFF. CDR3 coding DNA: TGTGCCAGCAGCTTAGGGTCGGGACAGGAAGCTTTCTTT.

This CDR3 is CAWTYGQHGNEKLFF. The CDR3 DNA reads TGTGCCTGGACATATGGACAGCATGGTAATGAAAAACTGTTTTTT. The rearrangement links TRBV30 to TRBJ1-4; tentatively, D is TRBD1 (6 bases). V shed 4 bases and J shed 4 bases, with 16 bases lying between them. The CDR3 contains 15 residues. The germline CDR1 and CDR2 sequences are GTSNPN and SVGIG (reference sequence).

The chain combines TRBV6-5 with TRBJ2-7; 7 nucleotides align to TRBD1. Germline assignment: CDR1 MNHEY and CDR2 SVGAGI. V was pared by 7 bases and J by 6 bases, with 12 bases of the junction left unmatched. The CDR3 length is 14 residues. CDR3 amino acids: CASTPRGSGGEQYF. The DNA for the CDR3 is TGTGCCAGCACCCCCAGGGGGTCGGGCGGCGAGCAGTACTTC.

This clone showed up just a few times. The V gene is TRBV6-1, the J gene TRBJ1-2, with D unresolved. Looked up from germline, CDR1 is MNHNS and CDR2 is SASEGT. The CDR3 is 13 residues long. V lost 4 bases to trimming and J lost 0 bases, with 6 bases between them. CDR3 bases: TGTGCCAGCAGTGTGTCATCTAACTATGGCTACACCTTC. It specifies CASSVSSNYGYTF.

V gene TRBV5-1 combines with J gene TRBJ1-3; no clear D. The germline V and J ends were trimmed by 0 bases and 0 bases, with 10 bases remaining between them. The CDR3 is 16 amino acids. The V gene's germline CDR1 is SGHRS and CDR2 YFSETQ. CDR3 amino acids: CASSLAGTYSGNTIYF. Here the CDR3 DNA reads TGCGCCAGCAGCTTGGCAGGCACGTACTCTGGAAACACCATATATTTT.

This clone was observed a few times. The chain links TRBV7-9 to TRBJ2-5; a weak D match, TRBD1 (5 bases). Deletions cut 5 bases from V and 1 base from J, with 17 bases between. Germline V CDR1 and CDR2: SEHNR, FQNEAQ (reference sequence). The length of the CDR3 is 16 residues. CDR3 DNA sequence: TGTGCCAGCAGCCCCCCAGGGTTACGAATCCAAGAGACCCAGTACTTC. Amino acid sequence: CASSPPGLRIQETQYF.

CDR3 bases: TGTGCCAGCAGTTACTCGGGCCTCCTTCAGTACTTC. It encodes CASSYSGLLQYF. The J gene is TRBJ2-5, the V gene TRBV6-5; D gene uncertain. The length of the CDR3 is 12 residues. Deletions cut 0 bases from V and 11 bases from J, with 10 bases between. Germline CDR1 reads MNHEY; CDR2 reads SVGAGI.

This clone was counted between two and nine times. The V gene is TRBV25-1, the J gene TRBJ2-1; 7 bases match TRBD1. J was trimmed by 7 bases and V by 3 bases; bases with no gene match: 9. The CDR3 has 15 residues. The germline V gene has CDR1 MGHDK and CDR2 SYGVNS. CDR3 residues: CASSDRGGLWNEQFF. The DNA for the CDR3 is TGTGCCAGCAGTGATCGAGGGGGCCTTTGGAATGAGCAGTTCTTC. The full variable domain, its missing parts supplied by reference TRBV25-1 and TRBJ2-1, is EADIYQTPRYLVIGTGKKITLECSQTMGHDKMYWYQQDPGMELHLIHYSYGVNSTEKGDLSSESTVSRIRTEHFPLTLESARPSHTSQYLCASSDRGGLWNEQFFGPGTRLTVL.

V usage is TRBV10-3 and J usage is TRBJ2-2; a weak D match, TRBD2 (5 bases). CDR3 length: 14 amino acids. V gave up 8 bases and J gave up 4 bases, with 14 bases separating them. Germline CDR1 and CDR2: ENHRY and SYGVKD. CDR3 region: CAIASGLGTGELFF. The DNA of the CDR3 is TGTGCCATCGCCTCGGGATTGGGCACCGGGGAGCTGTTTTTT.

This chain joins TRBV6-5 and TRBJ2-7; D might be TRBD2 (5 bases). Germline CDR1 and CDR2: MNHEY and SVGAGI. V lost 8 bases to trimming and J lost 3 bases, with 17 bases between them. The CDR3 runs 14 residues. The CDR3 region is CASFSFARGYEQYF. In DNA, the CDR3 is TGTGCCAGCTTCTCCTTCGCACGGGGCTACGAGCAGTACTTC.

The gene calls are TRBV2 and TRBJ1-5; D not resolved. This CDR3 contains 15 residues. Looked up from germline, CDR1 is SNHLY and CDR2 is FYNNEI. Trimming removed 4 bases at V and 3 bases at J, with 13 bases between. The CDR3: CASSVDPRDNQPQHF. CDR3 coding DNA: TGTGCCAGCAGTGTGGACCCTCGGGACAATCAGCCCCAGCATTTT.